Included here is one T cell receptor (beta chain) sequence, with context. The antigen this receptor binds is unknown. Per-nucleotide qualities are absent, and no much larger clonotype sits a single base away. Every donor was a healthy Caucasian. Three pairs of female monozygotic twins, all aged roughly 18 to 29 years, were included in the twin cohort. Positive isolation kits from Invitrogen were used to isolate CD4+ and CD8+ T cell populations. The data derive from a study of identical twins (dated by TCRdb to 2016 to 2018). Turning to the overall study: The study deep-sequenced TCR alpha and beta repertoires from monozygotic twins, unrelated adults of various ages and cord blood to test whether fetal clonotypes persist. Replicate twin experiments were performed at different times using different library preparation protocols to rule out contamination.

Preparation of the library involved 5' RACE. The run used an Illumina HiSeq 2000. A universal primer binding site was added through template switching, and the final cDNA carried a unique molecular identifier so that TCR cDNA molecules could be counted accurately. Specific primers in the conserved constant-segment region were used to synthesize first-strand cDNA for TCR alpha and beta chains. To control for contamination, every cDNA library was double barcoded, receiving both a SMART-Mk sample barcode and Illumina barcodes. TruSeq adapter sequences along with Illumina sample barcodes were introduced in two successive PCR steps. The TCR alpha and beta cDNA libraries were sequenced on the Illumina HiSeq platform using custom primers. On the study's bioinformatics: MiGEC processed the raw reads to extract unique molecular identifiers, while MiXCR was used to determine the CDR3 positions. Recombination models were inferred per individual with the repgenHMM and IGoR tools using an EM algorithm. The tcR package in R was used for shared clonotype analysis, with sharing normalized by the product of cloneset sizes. To study raw recombination without the effects of thymic and clonal selection, out-of-frame nonproductive sequences were analyzed. TCRdb took the public reads, trimmed them with fastp at Q25, ran MiXCR for clone calling and kept in-frame beta chains. Merged by CDR3 protein, the rows form single entries marked with the most common genes and DNA. It is TCRdb's table, rather than the study itself, that gives the V and J calls and clone size. This sample has about 200,000 distinct CDR3 sequences in its table, and about 6.7% of those were observed once. The ten largest account for roughly 15% of the sample.

The CDR3 goes from the cysteine to the phenylalanine over 15 residues. Only the CDR3 region is kept as DNA, spanning 45 bases read in frame from base 1. Between the V and J ends, shortened by 3 bases and 2 bases respectively, the junction contains 14 bases. In the germline V gene, CDR1 corresponds to KGHSH and CDR2 to LQKENI. What the authors observed across the whole study: In monozygotic twins, out-of-frame TCR alpha sharing was systematically underestimated by recombination models, although the models agreed with sharing between unrelated individuals. Compared with coincidental sharing between unrelated individuals, out-of-frame TCR alpha sequences shared between twins had an excess of sequences with low generation probability. Abundant cord blood beta clonotypes carried fewer insertions; young adult naive repertoires showed a weaker similar trend, while memory repertoires showed none. Excess twin sharing in beta out-of-frame sequences was weaker because fewer shared sequences lowered the signal-to-noise ratio. Zero-insertion analyses could be partly confounded by invariant T cells such as MAIT and iNKT, although diverse VJ usage argued against such confounding for most clonotypes. Because the same donors could not be followed over many years, the conclusions depended on cross-sectional statistical analysis.

Separately, the same data were catalogued under a study of T cells expressing NK-cell markers. The second study reports: Several donors provided sorted CD3+CD56+NKG2C+, CD3+CD56+NKG2C- and CD3+CD56-NKG2C+ T-cell subsets, whose TCR beta-chain repertoires were profiled. Seven of the eight sequenced donors were HCMV-seropositive and one was HCMV-seronegative. In several experiments an anti-gammadeltaTCR antibody was added to restrict sorting to alphabetaTCR-expressing T cells. In more than five donors, the dominant CD3+CD56+NKG2C+ clonotypes were found to rank among the top 10 CD8+ clonotypes and to make up roughly 1.0-8% of CD8+ T cells. Those dominant clonotypes were again the most abundant among CD3+CD56-NKG2C+ cells in a handful of donors, at roughly 25-65%. Whether the expanded NKG2C-expressing T cell clones were specific for HCMV antigens was left unclear. All eight donors whose samples were sequenced were randomly selected healthy volunteers, three of them men and five women. HCMV-specific IgG was detected in serum with a commercial ELISA kit to determine HCMV serostatus. Reads were demultiplexed and grouped by UMI with MIGEC, and clonotypes were assembled and quantified with MiTCR. To exclude erroneous sequences, only TCR cDNA sequences supported by at least two reads were retained. The tcR package was used for downstream repertoire analysis, and clonotypes were matched between fractions using CDR3 nucleotide sequence together with V segment. VDJmatch was used to annotate antigen specificity against VDJdb, with one amino acid substitution allowed in CDR3.

The specimen was CD8+ T cells sorted from blood. This receptor was taken from a woman aged 18-29 years in good health. Here the chain combines TRBV18 and TRBJ2-7; tentative D gene TRBD2, with 5 bases matching. Here is the DNA: TGTGCCAGCTCACCTGAAGGACGGGGAACCTACGAGCAGTACTTC. This encodes CASSPEGRGTYEQYF. Where the CDR3 stops, the reference TRBV18 and TRBJ2-7 genes take over; the full variable domain is NAGVMQNPRHLVRRRGQEARLRCSPMKGHSHVYWYRQLPEEGLKFMVYLQKENIIDESGMPKERFSAEFPKEGPSILRIQQVVRGDSAAYFCASSPEGRGTYEQYFGPGTRLTVT.